This T cell receptor (beta chain) was captured in a study of PD-L1 blockade in urothelial cancer. Profiling relied on immunoSEQ multiplex PCR, and the TCRdb table lists in-frame clones only, not all of them. The table lists tens of thousands of clones, around four fifths of them singletons. The CDR3 is 11 residues long. V was shortened by 7 bases and J by 3 bases, with 9 bases between the two germline ends. Germline V lookup: CDR1 DFQATT, CDR2 SNEGSKA (reference sequence). The sequences come from PBMCs, collected around atezolizumab (anti-PD-L1) treatment. The chain uses TRBV20-1 and TRBJ1-1; D uncertain. The sequence was collected from a man between 65 and 85 years old with urothelial cancer. The CDR3 loop is CSERGDTEAFF. The CDR3 nucleotides read TGCAGTGAACGGGGAGACACTGAAGCTTTCTTT.